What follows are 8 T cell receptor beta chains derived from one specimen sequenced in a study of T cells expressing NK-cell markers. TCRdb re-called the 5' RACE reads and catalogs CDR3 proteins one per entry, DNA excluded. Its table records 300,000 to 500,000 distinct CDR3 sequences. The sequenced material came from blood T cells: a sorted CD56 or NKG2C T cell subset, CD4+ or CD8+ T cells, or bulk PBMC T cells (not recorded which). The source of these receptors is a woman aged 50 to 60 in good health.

The chain's CDR3 is CALRPAAVDGYTF. The chain recombines TRBV6-1 with TRBJ1-2. Germline V gene sequence: CDR1 MNHNS, CDR2 SASEGT. This CDR3 contains 13 residues.

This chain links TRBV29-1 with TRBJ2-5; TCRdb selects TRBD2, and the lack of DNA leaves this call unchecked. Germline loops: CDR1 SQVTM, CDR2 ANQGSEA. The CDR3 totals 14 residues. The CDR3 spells CSVEGRDELETQYF.

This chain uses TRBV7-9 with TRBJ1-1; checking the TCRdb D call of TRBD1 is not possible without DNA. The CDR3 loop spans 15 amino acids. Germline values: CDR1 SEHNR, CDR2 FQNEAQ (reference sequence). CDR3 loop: CASSAPQGGSTEAFF. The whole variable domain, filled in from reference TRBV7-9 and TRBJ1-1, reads DTGVSQNPRHKITKRGQNVTFRCDPISEHNRLYWYRQTLGQGPEFLTYFQNEAQLEKSRLLSDRFSAERPKGSFSTLEIQRTEQGDSAMYLCASSAPQGGSTEAFFGQGTRLTVV.

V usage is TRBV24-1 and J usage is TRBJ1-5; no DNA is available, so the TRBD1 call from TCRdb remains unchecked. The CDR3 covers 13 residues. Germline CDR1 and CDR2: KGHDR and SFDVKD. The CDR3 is CATSDLPGSNQHF.

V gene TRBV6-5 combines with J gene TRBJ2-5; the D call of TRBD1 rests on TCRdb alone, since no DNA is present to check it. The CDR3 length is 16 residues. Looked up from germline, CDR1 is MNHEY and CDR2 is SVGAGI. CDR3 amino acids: CASSYLRDREGETQYF.

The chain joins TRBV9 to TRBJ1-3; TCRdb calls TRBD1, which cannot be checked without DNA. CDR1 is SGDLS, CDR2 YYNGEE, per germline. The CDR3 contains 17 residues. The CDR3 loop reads CASSAGVTGVSGNTIYF.

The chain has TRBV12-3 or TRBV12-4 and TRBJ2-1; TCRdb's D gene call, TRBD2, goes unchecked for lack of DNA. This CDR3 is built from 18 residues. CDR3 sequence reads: CASSPGTSGARPHNEQFF.

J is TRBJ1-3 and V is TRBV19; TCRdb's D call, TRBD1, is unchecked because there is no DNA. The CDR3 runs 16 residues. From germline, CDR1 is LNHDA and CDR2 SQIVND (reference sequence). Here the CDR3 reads CASSTVQGLGGNTIYF.